A single T cell receptor beta chain is shown here with its context. Its antigen is undetermined. TCRdb keeps only in-frame clones here, not all; method: immunoSEQ multiplex PCR. The sample has around 100,000 clones; around 80% are singletons. The data were obtained in a study of T cell clones after liver transplantation. General study findings and limits: Graft donor-reactive T cells may have migrated into the graft rather than being deleted.

CDR1 LNHDA and CDR2 SQIVND come from the germline V gene (reference sequence). Trimming cost V 4 bases and J 1 base, with 11 bases left between them. The CDR3 consists of 15 residues. V is TRBV19 and J is TRBJ1-3; a possible D gene is TRBD1 (5 bases). Sequencing was performed on CD4+ T cells from blood, taken around 4 years after liver transplant. This TCR derives from a human patient who received a liver transplant. Some of these T cells may belong to the graft donor. Here the CDR3 DNA reads TGTGCCAGTAGTAAGCAGGGTTCGTCTGGAAACACCATATATTTT. Amino acid sequence: CASSKQGSSGNTIYF.